This T cell receptor beta chain stems from a study of patients and donors after allogeneic stem cell transplantation (dated by TCRdb to about 2020). Library preparation used RT-PCR. The run used a NextSeq 550. TCRdb reworked the public reads: Q25 trimming with fastp, MiXCR clone assembly, productive beta chains retained. Identical CDR3 proteins give one entry, which carries the most common genes and DNA. For this sample the table gives roughly 960,000 distinct CDR3 sequences, of which under 20% were detected only once. The ten largest clones take up around 6% of the sample. Concerning this clonotype itself: This receptor's antigen is unknown. There are no base qualities to consult, and no much larger clone falls within one base.

V is trimmed back by 4 bases and J by 6 bases, and the junction contains 2 bases that no gene match accounts for. CDR1 and CDR2 (SQVTM, ANQGSEA) derive from the germline V gene. The CDR3 contains 12 residues, cysteine and phenylalanine counted. Only the CDR3 DNA is retained, 36 bases long and in frame from the first base. The chain was built from TRBV29-1 and TRBJ1-1; 10 junctional bases match TRBD1. Specimen: blood, either unsorted or a sorted T cell fraction (not recorded which). This clonotype was obtained from a human donor who was either an allogeneic HSCT recipient or a stem cell or donor lymphocyte infusion donor (not recorded which). It is not recorded whose cells these are; they may come from a transplant donor. The DNA reads as follows: TGCAGCGTTGGGGACAGGGGCGCTGAAGCTTTCTTT. The resulting protein is CSVGDRGAEAFF.